A single T cell receptor (beta chain) is shown here with its context. The data were obtained in a study of OX40 agonist ivuxolimab in advanced cancers. TCRdb's copy holds only in-frame clones and misses some; the assay was immunoSEQ multiplex PCR. The table shows roughly 5,200 clones, with 50% to 70% occurring only once. Trimming stripped 2 bases from V and 8 bases from J, with 12 bases between. Germline V CDR1 and CDR2: MDHEN, SYDVKM. This CDR3 has 13 residues. Sample: CD4+ or CD8+ T cells sorted from blood, taken in a trial of the OX40 agonist ivuxolimab. The rearrangement links TRBV28 to TRBJ1-2; D may be TRBD1 (5 bases). This TCR was recovered from an adult with an advanced solid tumor such as melanoma, head and neck, liver or kidney cancer. CDR3 protein: CASSLTRGGGYTF. The CDR3 DNA reads TGTGCCAGCAGTTTAACGAGGGGCGGAGGCTACACCTTC.